These 21 T cell receptor beta chains were sequenced from one sample in a study of T cell responses to AZD1222 COVID-19 vaccine. The table came from immunoSEQ multiplex PCR; TCRdb's copy has only in-frame clones and leaves some out. The data contain around 260,000 clones, approximately 93% of them singletons. Source: peripheral blood, taken on day 0 of AZD1222 vaccination. These receptors all stem from an adult in good health.

This clone appeared once. The chain has TRBV20-1 and TRBJ1-2; D gene ambiguous. V gave up 3 bases and J gave up 3 bases, with 8 bases separating them. Germline V gives CDR1 DFQATT, CDR2 SNEGSKA (reference sequence). The CDR3 spans 12 residues. This CDR3 is CSASGLYYGYTF. The DNA of the CDR3 is TGCAGTGCTAGTGGGTTATACTATGGCTACACCTTC.

This clone has just a few counts. V gene TRBV6-2 or TRBV6-3 combines with J gene TRBJ2-7; the match to TRBD2 covers 8 bases. CDR3 length equals 15 residues. After removal of 0 bases from V and 5 bases from J, the junction contained 6 bases not matched to a gene. CDR1 is MNHEY, CDR2 SVGEGT, per germline. The CDR3 reads CASSYSLAGSDEQYF. DNA for the CDR3: TGTGCCAGCAGTTACTCCTTAGCGGGAAGTGACGAGCAGTACTTC.

The chain has TRBV2 and TRBJ1-4, with D perhaps matching TRBD1 (6 bases). Per the germline V gene, CDR1 is SNHLY and CDR2 is FYNNEI. The CDR3 covers 15 residues. V was clipped by 8 bases and J by 5 bases, with 18 bases between them. In DNA form, the CDR3 reads TGTGCCAGCCGGGCCGGGGGGGCCACGAATGAAAAACTGTTTTTT. Translating it yields CASRAGGATNEKLFF.

The chain links TRBV5-1 to TRBJ2-1; 13 nucleotides line up with TRBD2. V lost 4 bases to trimming and J lost 1 base; unmatched junction nucleotides: 2. The CDR3 spans 16 residues. Looked up from germline, CDR1 is SGHRS and CDR2 is YFSETQ. The CDR3 sequence is CASSTSGGDSYNEQFF. CDR3 sequence (DNA): TGCGCCAGCAGCACTAGCGGGGGGGATTCCTACAATGAGCAGTTCTTC.

The CDR3 here is CASSPQASYEQYF. As DNA, the CDR3 is TGTGCCAGCAGCCCGCAGGCCTCCTACGAGCAGTACTTC. V and J are TRBV28 and TRBJ2-7; D is unclear. Per the germline V gene, CDR1 is MDHEN and CDR2 is SYDVKM. Trimming pared 6 bases from V and 0 bases from J, leaving 9 bases between. This CDR3 is 13 amino acids long.

The genes are TRBV21-1 and TRBJ2-7; TRBD1 is the table's D call, not checked against the DNA. TRBV21-1 is designated a pseudogene. This CDR3 is 15 amino acids long. Here the CDR3 reads CASRFDRGPSYEQYF. As DNA, the CDR3 is TGTGCCAGCAGATTCGACAGGGGCCCTTCCTACGAGCAGTACTTC.

V is TRBV4-2 and J is TRBJ2-5, with D perhaps TRBD1 (6 bases). Germline loops: CDR1 LGHNA, CDR2 YNFKEQ. V was clipped by 5 bases and J by 1 base, with 11 bases between them. The CDR3 is 14 residues long. CDR3 DNA: TGTGCCAGCAGCTACGGACAGACCCAAGAGACCCAGTACTTC. Protein product: CASSYGQTQETQYF.

The chain joins TRBV4-1 to TRBJ1-2; 8 nucleotides align to TRBD1. The CDR3 extends over 17 amino acids. Germline assignment: CDR1 MGHRA and CDR2 YSYEKL. With 3 bases clipped from V and 3 bases from J, the junction kept 12 bases outside the gene matches. The DNA of the CDR3 is TGCGCCAGCAGCCAGCTGCCCACCACAGGGGGTGACTATGGCTACACCTTC. Its protein product is CASSQLPTTGGDYGYTF.

This chain connects TRBV28 to TRBJ2-1; D perhaps matches TRBD1 (6 bases). The CDR3 loop spans 16 amino acids. Trimming took off 7 bases at V and 0 bases at J, with 16 bases between the two ends. Germline V lookup: CDR1 MDHEN, CDR2 SYDVKM. The CDR3 spells CASTKPGDVSYNEQFF. The CDR3 DNA reads as TGTGCCAGCACCAAACCAGGGGACGTCTCCTACAATGAGCAGTTCTTC.

The chain links TRBV9 to TRBJ1-1; 7 bases are a match to TRBD1. From germline, CDR1 is SGDLS and CDR2 YYNGEE. The ends lost 3 bases at V and 0 bases at J; junction bases unmatched: 8. This CDR3 is 16 amino acids long. CDR3 DNA sequence: TGTGCCAGCAGCGCCAGGGGGGGACAGATGAACACTGAAGCTTTCTTT. It yields the protein CASSARGGQMNTEAFF.

This chain joins TRBV5-1 and TRBJ1-2; D is possibly TRBD1 (6 bases). Trimming removed 2 bases at V and 3 bases at J, with 11 bases between. The CDR3 has 14 amino acids. Germline values: CDR1 SGHRS, CDR2 YFSETQ. The CDR3 spells CASSFQGLDYGYTF. The CDR3 nucleotides read TGCGCCAGCAGCTTTCAGGGGTTGGACTATGGCTACACCTTC.

The V and J genes are TRBV7-7 and TRBJ2-1, with 9 nucleotides matching TRBD2. Trimming took 2 bases from V and 10 from J; bases not matched to a gene: 12. Germline V gene sequence: CDR1 SSHAT, CDR2 FNYEAQ (reference sequence). The CDR3 runs 16 residues. In DNA, the CDR3 is TGTGCCAGCAGCTTAAGATGGCGGGAGGGCCTAGGGGAGCAGTTCTTC. This translates into CASSLRWREGLGEQFF.

The rearrangement links TRBV3-1 (or the pseudogene TRBV3-2) to TRBJ2-7, with 9 bases fitting TRBD2. This CDR3 has 14 residues. Losses at the gene ends were 3 bases for V and 4 bases for J; bases not matched to a gene: 4. Germline CDR1 LGHDT, CDR2 YNNKEL (reference sequence). CDR3 DNA sequence: TGTGCCAGCAGCCAGGCGGGAGGGCCATACGAGCAGTACTTC. This sequence encodes CASSQAGGPYEQYF.

The rearrangement joins TRBV19 to TRBJ1-5, with 9 bases aligning to TRBD1. Germline lookup yields CDR1 LNHDA and CDR2 SQIVND (reference sequence). Trimming removed 9 bases from V and 4 bases from J; junction bases left unmatched: 4. The CDR3 is made up of 13 amino acids. CDR3 coding DNA: TGTGCCAGCACAGGGGGCGGAAATCAGCCCCAGCATTTT. Amino acid sequence: CASTGGGNQPQHF.

The chain couples TRBV6-5 to TRBJ2-7; D is unresolved. The length of the CDR3 is 16 residues. Trimming removed 0 bases at V and 2 bases at J, with 14 bases between. Germline CDR1 and CDR2: MNHEY and SVGAGI. The CDR3: CASSYSTGTPPYEQYF. For the CDR3, the DNA is TGTGCCAGCAGTTACTCGACCGGAACACCTCCCTACGAGCAGTACTTC.

V gene TRBV30 combines with J gene TRBJ1-2; D not resolved. Germline values: CDR1 GTSNPN, CDR2 SVGIG (reference sequence). CDR3 size: 14 residues. Trimming shortened V by 2 bases and J by 4 bases, and 14 bases separated the two germline ends. As DNA, the CDR3 is TGTGCCTGGAGTAAGCCCCGGACGGTCTATGGCTACACCTTC. This sequence encodes CAWSKPRTVYGYTF.

The chain combines TRBV28 with TRBJ1-3; D not resolved. V lost 10 bases and J lost 0, with 19 bases in between. In germline, CDR1 is MDHEN, CDR2 SYDVKM. The CDR3 has 16 amino acids. As DNA, the CDR3 is TGTGCCACCGGCCCCCGCCTCTTGACCTCTGGAAACACCATATATTTT. Encoded protein: CATGPRLLTSGNTIYF.

The V gene is TRBV10-3, the J gene TRBJ2-7, with 8 nucleotides matching TRBD2. The CDR3 is made up of 14 amino acids. CDR1 and CDR2 from the germline V gene are ENHRY and SYGVKD. J was trimmed by 5 bases and V by 4 bases; bases with no gene match: 7. CDR3 in DNA: TGTGCCATCAGTGGGCCGGGACTAGGGAACGAGCAGTACTTC. Its translation: CAISGPGLGNEQYF.

The chain employs TRBV19 and TRBJ1-4, with 7 bases aligning to TRBD1. Germline assignment: CDR1 LNHDA and CDR2 SQIVND (reference sequence). With 10 bases clipped from V and 2 bases from J, the junction kept 16 bases outside the gene matches. The CDR3 has 17 amino acids. This chain's CDR3 is CATTWGTAKATNEKLFF. CDR3 bases: TGTGCCACAACGTGGGGGACAGCCAAGGCCACTAATGAAAAACTGTTTTTT. The full variable domain, its missing parts supplied by reference TRBV19 and TRBJ1-4, is DGGITQSPKYLFRKEGQNVTLSCEQNLNHDAMYWYRQDPGQGLRLIYYSQIVNDFQKGDIAEGYSVSREKKESFPLTVTSAQKNPTAFYLCATTWGTAKATNEKLFFGSGTQLSVL.

This chain connects TRBV15 to TRBJ2-7, with TRBD1 matching 9 bases. There are 13 residues in the CDR3. V trimming: 8 bases; J trimming: 6 bases; junction bases outside the gene matches: 8. Germline V gene data show CDR1 as LNHNV and CDR2 as YYDKDF (reference sequence). The CDR3 nucleotides are TGTGCCACCGCGGGACAGGGAGTCGGCGAGCAGTACTTC. This translates into CATAGQGVGEQYF.

The rearrangement joins TRBV5-4 to TRBJ2-5, with 7 bases that match TRBD1. This CDR3 region has 14 residues. The germline V gene has CDR1 SGHNT and CDR2 YYREEE (reference sequence). V gave up 4 bases and J gave up 2 bases; unmatched junction bases: 5. The CDR3 reads CASSRGQVQETQYF. The CDR3 bases are TGTGCCAGCAGCCGCGGACAGGTGCAAGAGACCCAGTACTTC.